Shown below are 8 T cell receptor beta chains from a single sample sequenced in a study of cytomegalovirus exposure and HLA in healthy donors. In the PCR, 60 Vbeta and 13 Jbeta primers were used. The method was immunoSEQ multiplex PCR; TCRdb's version includes in-frame clones alone and lacks a portion of them. The sample holds some 150,000 clones, more than 75% seen once. The specimen sequenced was PBMCs. Every receptor here comes from a human donor in good health.

V usage is TRBV16 and J usage is TRBJ2-3, with TRBD1 matching over 7 bases. V was pared by 0 bases and J by 3 bases, with 0 bases of the junction left unmatched. This CDR3 has 14 residues. In germline, CDR1 is KGHSY, CDR2 FQNENV. CDR3 DNA sequence: TGTGCCAGCAGCCAATCGACAGGGACAGATACGCAGTATTTT. Its translation is CASSQSTGTDTQYF. The full variable domain, completed using reference TRBV16 and TRBJ2-3, is GEEVAQTPKHLVRGEGQKAKLYCAPIKGHSYVFWYQQVLKNEFKFLISFQNENVFDETGMPKERFSAKCLPNSPCSLEIQATKLEDSAVYFCASSQSTGTDTQYFGPGTRLTVL.

This clone was detected once. J is TRBJ2-3 and V is TRBV28; possibly TRBD1 for D (5 bases). From germline, CDR1 is MDHEN and CDR2 SYDVKM. The CDR3 spans 14 residues. The V and J ends lost 6 bases and 0 bases respectively, with 10 bases between them. The CDR3 region is CASRRGKSTDTQYF. CDR3 nucleotides: TGTGCCAGCAGAAGGGGTAAAAGCACAGATACGCAGTATTTT.

This clone has just a few counts. The genes are TRBV4-2 and TRBJ1-5, with a weak D call TRBD1 (5 bases). Germline lookup yields CDR1 LGHNA and CDR2 YNFKEQ. The V and J ends lost 2 bases and 4 bases respectively, with 9 bases between them. The CDR3 sequence is 14 residues long. Here the CDR3 reads CASSQPGGNQPQHF. The CDR3 region has the DNA TGTGCCAGCAGCCAACCGGGGGGGAATCAGCCCCAGCATTTT.

This clone was found once. The chain employs TRBV30 and TRBJ1-4, with D possibly matching TRBD1 (5 bases). The CDR3 spans 15 residues. V was shortened by 4 bases and J by 7 bases, with 19 bases between the two germline ends. From germline, CDR1 is GTSNPN and CDR2 SVGIG (reference sequence). CDR3 loop: CAWKEAPAGREKLFF. CDR3 DNA: TGTGCCTGGAAGGAGGCTCCGGCGGGGCGTGAAAAACTGTTTTTT.

The gene calls are TRBV6-5 and TRBJ1-2; 8 bases line up with TRBD1. Per germline, CDR1 MNHEY and CDR2 SVGAGI. This CDR3 contains 13 residues. Trimming took 6 bases from V and 6 from J; bases not matched to a gene: 6. The CDR3 bases are TGTGCCAGCAGAACCGACAGGGGAGATGGCTACACCTTC. The encoded protein is CASRTDRGDGYTF.

This sequence joins TRBV7-9 and TRBJ2-1, with 9 bases matching TRBD2. Looked up from germline, CDR1 is SEHNR and CDR2 is FQNEAQ (reference sequence). The CDR3 spans 19 residues. After removal of 2 bases from V and 6 bases from J, the junction contained 17 bases not matched to a gene. Here the CDR3 reads CASSLPTSRRGRAFNEQFF. CDR3 nucleotides: TGTGCCAGCAGCTTACCCACTTCTAGGCGCGGGAGGGCCTTCAATGAGCAGTTCTTC.

This chain uses TRBV27 with TRBJ2-7, with TRBD2 matching over 11 bases. Trimming cost V 6 bases and J 6 bases; bases outside gene matches: 7. The CDR3 has 14 amino acids. Germline CDR1 reads MNHEY; CDR2 reads SMNVEV (reference sequence). In DNA form, the CDR3 reads TGTGCCAGCAGACTGCTAGCGGGAGGTGTCGAGCAGTACTTC. Amino acids: CASRLLAGGVEQYF.

The J gene is TRBJ2-5, the V gene TRBV13; possible D gene TRBD2, 5 bases. The J call may be in error: the DNA end matches TRBJ2-7 better. This CDR3 has 14 amino acids. Germline V gene data show CDR1 as PRHDT and CDR2 as FYEKMQ (reference sequence). CDR3 nucleotides: TGTGCCAGCAGCCGAACTAGTGTTCCCCACGAGCAGTACTTC. Translating it yields CASSRTSVPHEQYF.